This T cell receptor beta chain was retrieved from a study of blood T cell repertoires in COVID-19. As for the study in general: Both acute and convalescent COVID-19 samples were obtained from the United States, Italy and Spain. T cells, B-cell-depleted T cells, or PBMCs supplied cDNA or gDNA.

A remark on this clone: One end of the junction is discordant with germline, which a read error may explain.

CDR1 is PRHDT, CDR2 FYEKMQ, per germline (reference sequence). This CDR3 comprises 18 residues. The authors' processing: Counts of nucleated cells, estimated from reference gene primer amplification, were obtained. Here immunoSEQ multiplex PCR was the method, and the copy in TCRdb shows in-frame clones only, minus some. The V and J calls and clone size were taken over from that table, and D and trimming were inferred from the DNA. This table holds 270,000 or so clones, 82% found once. The receptor was isolated from a woman younger than 30 with acute or convalescent COVID-19. The V call is TRBV13, the J call TRBJ2-7; tentatively, D is TRBD2 (6 bases). The sample taken for sequencing was peripheral blood. The CDR3 here is CASSLGYPRDLSSYEQYF. CDR3 bases: TGTGCCAGCAGCCTAGGGTATCCGAGGGACTTAAGCTCCTACGAGCAGTACTTC.